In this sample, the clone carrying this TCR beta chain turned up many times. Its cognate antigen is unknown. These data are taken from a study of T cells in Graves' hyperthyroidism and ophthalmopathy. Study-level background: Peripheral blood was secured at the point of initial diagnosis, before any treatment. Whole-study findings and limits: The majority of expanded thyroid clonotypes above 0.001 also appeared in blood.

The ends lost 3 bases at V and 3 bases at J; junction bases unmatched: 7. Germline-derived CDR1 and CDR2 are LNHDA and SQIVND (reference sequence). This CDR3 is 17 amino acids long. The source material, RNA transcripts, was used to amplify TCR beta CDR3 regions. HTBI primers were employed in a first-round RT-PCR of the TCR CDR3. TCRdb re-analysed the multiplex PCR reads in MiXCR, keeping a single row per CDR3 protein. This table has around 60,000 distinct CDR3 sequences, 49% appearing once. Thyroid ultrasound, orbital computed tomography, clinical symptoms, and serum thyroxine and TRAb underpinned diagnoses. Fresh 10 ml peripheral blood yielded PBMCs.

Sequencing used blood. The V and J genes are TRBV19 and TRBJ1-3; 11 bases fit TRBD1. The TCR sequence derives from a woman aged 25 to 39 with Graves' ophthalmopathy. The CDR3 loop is CASSIFRTGGFGNTIYF. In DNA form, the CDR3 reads TGTGCCAGTAGTATTTTCCGGACAGGGGGCTTTGGAAACACCATATATTTT.